The clone carrying this TCR beta chain was observed a handful of times. This CDR3 contains 14 residues. Unmatched junction bases numbered 7, after V lost 6 bases and J lost 5 bases. Per germline, CDR1 SQVTM and CDR2 ANQGSEA. This sample is drawn from a study of CD8 T cells in Susac syndrome. Random hexamers served to reverse transcribe roughly 0.45 to 1 ug RNA. TCRdb itself ran the immunoSEQ multiplex PCR reads through MiXCR, one entry per CDR3 protein. The sample holds fewer than 350,000 distinct CDR3 sequences, 65% to 90% seen once. The chain has TRBV29-1 and TRBJ2-3; 11 bases align to TRBD1. The TCR sequence derives from a human donor with multiple sclerosis. Sequenced sample: CD8+ T cells from PBMCs. The CDR3, as DNA: TGCAGCGTGGACGGACAGGGGGCGATAGATACGCAGTATTTT. Translation gives CSVDGQGAIDTQYF.